One T cell receptor (beta chain) is described in this entry. The entry originates in a study of CD8 T cells in Susac syndrome. TCR beta sequences were obtained from blood CD8+ and CD4+ T cells. Age- and sex-matched healthy donors served as the control group. TEMRA cells were enriched by FACS, and CD4+ and CD8+ T cells were negatively isolated. The V segment lost 5 bases and the J segment 3 bases; nucleotides outside the gene matches: 5. From germline, CDR1 is SGHAT and CDR2 FQNNGV. The CDR3 runs to 14 residues. Random hexamers were used to reverse transcribe the RNA input (0.5 to 1 ug). TCRdb recomputed calls from the immunoSEQ multiplex PCR reads with MiXCR, one row per CDR3 protein. The sample includes approximately 190,000 distinct CDR3 sequences, 85% to 95% of them seen just once.

This chain uses TRBV11-2 with TRBJ2-3, with 7 bases identical to TRBD1. Sequenced input: CD4+ T cells from PBMCs. This sequence originates from a human donor in good health. Here the CDR3 reads CASSLGQQTDTQYF. CDR3 DNA: TGTGCCAGCAGCCTGGGACAGCAAACAGATACGCAGTATTTT.